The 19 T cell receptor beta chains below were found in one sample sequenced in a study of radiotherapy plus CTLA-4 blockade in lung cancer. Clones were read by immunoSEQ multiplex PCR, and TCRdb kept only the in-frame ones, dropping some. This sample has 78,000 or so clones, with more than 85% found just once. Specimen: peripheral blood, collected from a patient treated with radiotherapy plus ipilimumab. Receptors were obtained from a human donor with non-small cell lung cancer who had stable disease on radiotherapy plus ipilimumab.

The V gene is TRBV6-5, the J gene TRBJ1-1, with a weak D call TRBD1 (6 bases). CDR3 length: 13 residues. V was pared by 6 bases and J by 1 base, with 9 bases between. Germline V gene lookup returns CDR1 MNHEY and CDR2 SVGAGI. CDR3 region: CASRMTGNTEAFF. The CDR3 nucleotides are TGTGCCAGCAGGATGACAGGGAACACTGAAGCTTTCTTT.

This CDR3 reads CASSQDPGGLARETQYF. Written as DNA, the CDR3 is TGCGCCAGCAGCCAAGATCCGGGAGGACTAGCGAGGGAGACCCAGTACTTC. The J gene is TRBJ2-5, the V gene TRBV4-1, with 9 bases identical to TRBD2. The V gene's germline CDR1 is MGHRA and CDR2 YSYEKL. The V gene end was trimmed by 0 bases and the J gene end by 5 bases; junction bases not matched to a gene: 10. This CDR3 is built from 17 residues.

Here the CDR3 reads CASSLLVNQPQHF. The CDR3 DNA reads TGTGCCAGCAGTTTATTGGTCAATCAGCCCCAGCATTTT. The gene calls are TRBV27 and TRBJ1-5; D is uncertain. V shed 1 base and J shed 3 bases, with 4 bases lying between them. The CDR3 runs 13 residues. CDR1 is MNHEY and CDR2 is SMNVEV in the germline V gene (reference sequence).

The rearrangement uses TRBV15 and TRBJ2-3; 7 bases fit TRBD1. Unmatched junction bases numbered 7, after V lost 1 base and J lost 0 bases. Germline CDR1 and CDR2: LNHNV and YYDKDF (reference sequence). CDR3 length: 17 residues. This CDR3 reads CATSRGDRDPSTDTQYF. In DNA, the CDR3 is TGTGCCACCAGCAGAGGCGACAGGGATCCTAGCACAGATACGCAGTATTTT.

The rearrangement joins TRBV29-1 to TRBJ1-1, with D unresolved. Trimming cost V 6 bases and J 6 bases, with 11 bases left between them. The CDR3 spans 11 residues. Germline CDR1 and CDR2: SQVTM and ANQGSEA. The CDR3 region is CSVLTLSEAFF. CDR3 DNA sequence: TGCAGCGTCCTCACTCTTTCTGAAGCTTTCTTT.

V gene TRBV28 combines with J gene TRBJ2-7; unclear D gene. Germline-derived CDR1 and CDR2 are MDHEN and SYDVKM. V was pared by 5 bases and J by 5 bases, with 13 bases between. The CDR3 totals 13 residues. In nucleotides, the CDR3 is TGTGCCAGCAGTCTCCCCGGTTCCCACGAGCAGTACTTC. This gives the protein CASSLPGSHEQYF.

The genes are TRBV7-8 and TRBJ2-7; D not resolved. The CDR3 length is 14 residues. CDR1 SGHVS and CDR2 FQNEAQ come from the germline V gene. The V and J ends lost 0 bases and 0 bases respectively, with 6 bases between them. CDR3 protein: CASSLARDSYEQYF. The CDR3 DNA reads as TGTGCCAGCAGCTTAGCGCGAGACTCCTACGAGCAGTACTTC.

For the CDR3, the DNA is TGTGCCAGCGTGCCGCCAGCGACTGCCTACGAGCAGTACTTC. Translating gives CASVPPATAYEQYF. The genes are TRBV2 and TRBJ2-7; no clear D. The V end lost 8 bases, the J end lost 2 bases, and 16 bases lay between the germline ends. The CDR3 is 14 amino acids. Germline-derived CDR1 and CDR2 are SNHLY and FYNNEI.

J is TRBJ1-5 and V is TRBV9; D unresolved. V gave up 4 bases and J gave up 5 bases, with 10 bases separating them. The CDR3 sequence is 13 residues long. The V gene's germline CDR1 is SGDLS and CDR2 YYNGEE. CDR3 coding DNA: TGTGCCAGCAGCCGAGAGGATTATCAGCCCCAGCATTTT. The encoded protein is CASSREDYQPQHF.

The CDR3 region is CASSPTGTGEKLFF. The CDR3 DNA follows: TGTGCCAGCAGCCCGACAGGGACGGGGGAAAAACTGTTTTTT. The chain recombines TRBV7-9 with TRBJ1-4, with 7 bases identical to TRBD1. This CDR3 is built from 14 residues. After removal of 5 bases from V and 8 bases from J, the junction contained 8 bases not matched to a gene. Germline CDR1 SEHNR, CDR2 FQNEAQ (reference sequence).

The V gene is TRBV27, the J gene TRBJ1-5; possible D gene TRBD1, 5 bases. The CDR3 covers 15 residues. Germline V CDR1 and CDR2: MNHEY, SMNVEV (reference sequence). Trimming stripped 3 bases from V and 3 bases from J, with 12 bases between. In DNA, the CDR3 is TGTGCCAGCAGTTTTCAGGGTTTGAACAATCAGCCCCAGCATTTT. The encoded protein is CASSFQGLNNQPQHF.

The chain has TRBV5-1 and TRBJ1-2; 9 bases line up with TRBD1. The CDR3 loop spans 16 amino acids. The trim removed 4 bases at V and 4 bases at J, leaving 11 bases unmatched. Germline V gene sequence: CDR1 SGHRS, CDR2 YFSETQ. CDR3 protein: CASSGQGKQGAYGYTF. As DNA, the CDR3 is TGCGCCAGCAGCGGACAGGGGAAGCAGGGGGCCTATGGCTACACCTTC.

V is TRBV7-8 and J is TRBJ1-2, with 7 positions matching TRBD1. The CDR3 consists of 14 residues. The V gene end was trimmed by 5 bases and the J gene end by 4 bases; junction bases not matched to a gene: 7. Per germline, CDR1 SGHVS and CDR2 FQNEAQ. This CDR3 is CASSPGQQSYGYTF. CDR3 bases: TGTGCCAGCAGCCCGGGACAGCAAAGCTATGGCTACACCTTC.

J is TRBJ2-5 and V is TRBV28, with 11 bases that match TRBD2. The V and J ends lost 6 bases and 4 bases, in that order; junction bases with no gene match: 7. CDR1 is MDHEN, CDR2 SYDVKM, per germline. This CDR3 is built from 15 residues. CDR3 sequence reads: CASSLSLAGVETQYF. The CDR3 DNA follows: TGTGCCAGCAGCCTCTCACTAGCGGGGGTAGAGACCCAGTACTTC.

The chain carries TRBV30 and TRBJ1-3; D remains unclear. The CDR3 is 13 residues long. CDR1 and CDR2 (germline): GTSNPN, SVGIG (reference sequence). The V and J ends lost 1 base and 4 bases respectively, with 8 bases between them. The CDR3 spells CAWSGVGGNTIYF. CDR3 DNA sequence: TGTGCCTGGAGTGGAGTAGGGGGAAACACCATATATTTT.

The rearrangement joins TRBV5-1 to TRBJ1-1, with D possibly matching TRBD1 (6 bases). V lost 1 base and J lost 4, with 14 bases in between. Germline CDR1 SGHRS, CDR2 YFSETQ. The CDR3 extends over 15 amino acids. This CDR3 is CASSLRGSRSTEAFF. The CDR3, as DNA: TGCGCCAGCAGCTTGAGGGGGAGTCGTTCCACTGAAGCTTTCTTT.

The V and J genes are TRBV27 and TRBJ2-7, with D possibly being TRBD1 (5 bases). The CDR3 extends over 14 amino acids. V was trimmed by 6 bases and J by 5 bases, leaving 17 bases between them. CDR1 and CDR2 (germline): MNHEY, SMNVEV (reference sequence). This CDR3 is CASRKQGGSDEQYF. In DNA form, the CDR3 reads TGTGCCAGCAGGAAGCAGGGTGGTTCCGACGAGCAGTACTTC.

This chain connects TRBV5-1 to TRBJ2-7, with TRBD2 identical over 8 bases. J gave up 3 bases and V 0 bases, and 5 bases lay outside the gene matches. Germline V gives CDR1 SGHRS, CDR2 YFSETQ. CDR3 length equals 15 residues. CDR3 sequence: CASSLEVAGFYEQYF. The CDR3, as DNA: TGCGCCAGCAGCTTGGAGGTAGCGGGGTTCTACGAGCAGTACTTC.

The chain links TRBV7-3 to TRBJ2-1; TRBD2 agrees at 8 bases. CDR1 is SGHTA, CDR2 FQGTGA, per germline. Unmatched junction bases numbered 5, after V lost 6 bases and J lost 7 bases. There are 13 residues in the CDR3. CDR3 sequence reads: CASSFSGTNEQFF. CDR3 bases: TGTGCCAGCAGTTTTAGCGGGACAAATGAGCAGTTCTTC.